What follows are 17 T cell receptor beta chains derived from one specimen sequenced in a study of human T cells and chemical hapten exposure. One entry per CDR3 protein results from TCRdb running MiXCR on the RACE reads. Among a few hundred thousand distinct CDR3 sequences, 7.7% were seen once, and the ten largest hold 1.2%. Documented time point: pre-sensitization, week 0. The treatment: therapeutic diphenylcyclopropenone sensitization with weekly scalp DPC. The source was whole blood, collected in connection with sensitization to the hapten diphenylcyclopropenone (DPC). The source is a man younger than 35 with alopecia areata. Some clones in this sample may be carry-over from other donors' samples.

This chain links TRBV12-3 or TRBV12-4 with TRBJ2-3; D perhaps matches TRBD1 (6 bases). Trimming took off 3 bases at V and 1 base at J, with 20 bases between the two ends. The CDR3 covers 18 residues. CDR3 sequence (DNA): TGTGCCAGCAGTTTTAGTTTGGTCTACAGGGTCGGCACAGATACGCAGTATTTT. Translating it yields CASSFSLVYRVGTDTQYF.

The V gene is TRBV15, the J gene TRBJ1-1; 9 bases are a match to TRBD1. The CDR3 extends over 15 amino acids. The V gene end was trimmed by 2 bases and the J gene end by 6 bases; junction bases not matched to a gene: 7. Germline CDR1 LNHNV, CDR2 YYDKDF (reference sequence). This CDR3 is CATSRNRGQFAEAFF. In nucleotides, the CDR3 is TGTGCCACCAGCAGAAACAGGGGGCAGTTTGCTGAAGCTTTCTTT.

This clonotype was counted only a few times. The CDR3 DNA sequence: TGCGCCAGCAGCCAAGGATCCACAGGGGGAGAAGAGCAGTACTTC. Residues: CASSQGSTGGEEQYF. The rearrangement joins TRBV4-1 to TRBJ2-7, with 8 bases identical to TRBD1. The CDR3 length is 15 residues. CDR1 and CDR2 from the germline V gene are MGHRA and YSYEKL. V shed 1 base and J 7 bases; nucleotides not matched to a gene: 9.

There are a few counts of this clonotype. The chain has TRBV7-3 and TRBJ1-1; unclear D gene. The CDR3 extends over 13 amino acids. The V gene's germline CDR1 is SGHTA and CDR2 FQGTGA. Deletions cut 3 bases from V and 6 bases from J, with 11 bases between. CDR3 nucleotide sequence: TGTGCCAGCAGCTTTGAGGAGGACTCTGAAGCTTTCTTT. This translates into CASSFEEDSEAFF.

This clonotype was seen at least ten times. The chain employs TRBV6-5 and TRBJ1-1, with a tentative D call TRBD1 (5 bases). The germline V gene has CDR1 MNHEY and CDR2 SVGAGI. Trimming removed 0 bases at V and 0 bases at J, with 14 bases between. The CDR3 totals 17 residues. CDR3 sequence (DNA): TGTGCCAGCAGTTACTCCGGGGCCCCTATAGTGAACACTGAAGCTTTCTTT. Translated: CASSYSGAPIVNTEAFF.

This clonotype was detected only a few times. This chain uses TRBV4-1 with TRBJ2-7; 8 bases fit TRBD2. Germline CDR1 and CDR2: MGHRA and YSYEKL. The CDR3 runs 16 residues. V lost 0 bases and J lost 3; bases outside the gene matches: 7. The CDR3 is CASSQDTAGADYEQYF. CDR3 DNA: TGCGCCAGCAGCCAAGATACAGCGGGGGCCGACTACGAGCAGTACTTC.

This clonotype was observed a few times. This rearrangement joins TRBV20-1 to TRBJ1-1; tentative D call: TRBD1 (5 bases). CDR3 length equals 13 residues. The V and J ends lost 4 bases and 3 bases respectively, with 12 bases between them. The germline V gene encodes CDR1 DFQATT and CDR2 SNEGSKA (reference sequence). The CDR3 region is CSAMRRGYTEAFF. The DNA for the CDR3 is TGCAGTGCTATGCGCCGGGGGTACACTGAAGCTTTCTTT.

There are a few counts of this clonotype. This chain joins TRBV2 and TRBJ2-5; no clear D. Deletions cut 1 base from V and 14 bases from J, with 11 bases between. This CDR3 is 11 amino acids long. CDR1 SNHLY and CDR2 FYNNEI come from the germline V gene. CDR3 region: CASSEGLLFYF. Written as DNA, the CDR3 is TGTGCCAGCAGTGAAGGACTCCTTTTCTACTTC.

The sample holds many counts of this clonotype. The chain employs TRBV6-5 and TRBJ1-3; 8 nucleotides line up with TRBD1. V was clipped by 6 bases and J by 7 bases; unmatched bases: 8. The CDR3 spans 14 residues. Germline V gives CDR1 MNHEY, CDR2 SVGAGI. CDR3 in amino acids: CASSPGQGWNTIYF. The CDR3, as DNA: TGTGCCAGCAGCCCCGGACAGGGCTGGAACACCATATATTTT.

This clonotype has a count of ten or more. The CDR3 DNA reads TGTGCCAGCTCGGGACAGGGGGACACTGAAGCTTTCTTT. Residues: CASSGQGDTEAFF. The rearrangement uses TRBV2 and TRBJ1-1; TRBD1 matches 11 bases. The CDR3 consists of 13 residues. J gave up 3 bases and V 8 bases, and 2 bases lay outside the gene matches. Germline values: CDR1 SNHLY, CDR2 FYNNEI.

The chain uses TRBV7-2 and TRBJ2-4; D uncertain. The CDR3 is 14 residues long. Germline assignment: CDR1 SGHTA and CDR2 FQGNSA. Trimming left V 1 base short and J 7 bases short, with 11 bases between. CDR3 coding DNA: TGTGCCAGCAGCTTAGAAGGGTGGGGTAACATTCAGTACTTC. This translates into CASSLEGWGNIQYF.

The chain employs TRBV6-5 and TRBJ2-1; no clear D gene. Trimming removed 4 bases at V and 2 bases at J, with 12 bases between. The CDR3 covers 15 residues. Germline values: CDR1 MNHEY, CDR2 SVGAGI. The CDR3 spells CASSFLTRTYNEQFF. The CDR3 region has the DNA TGTGCCAGCAGTTTTCTCACAAGAACCTACAATGAGCAGTTCTTC.

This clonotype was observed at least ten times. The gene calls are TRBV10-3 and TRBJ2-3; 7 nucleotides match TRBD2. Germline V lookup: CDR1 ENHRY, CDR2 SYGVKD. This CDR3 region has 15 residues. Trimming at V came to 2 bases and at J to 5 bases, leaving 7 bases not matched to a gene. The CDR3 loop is CAISEASGVRDTQYF. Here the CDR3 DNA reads TGTGCCATCAGTGAGGCCAGCGGGGTGAGAGATACGCAGTATTTT.

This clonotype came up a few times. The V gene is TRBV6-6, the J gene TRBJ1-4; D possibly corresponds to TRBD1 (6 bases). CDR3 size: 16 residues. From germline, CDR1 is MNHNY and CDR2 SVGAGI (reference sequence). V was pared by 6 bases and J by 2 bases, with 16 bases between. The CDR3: CASSPTTGITNEKLFF. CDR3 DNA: TGTGCCAGCAGCCCGACCACAGGGATCACTAATGAAAAACTGTTTTTT.

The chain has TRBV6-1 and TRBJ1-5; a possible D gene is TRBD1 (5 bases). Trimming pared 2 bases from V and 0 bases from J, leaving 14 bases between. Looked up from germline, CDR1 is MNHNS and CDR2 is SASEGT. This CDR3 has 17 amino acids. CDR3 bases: TGTGCCAGCAGTGAACTTTCAGGGCGAACTAGCAATCAGCCCCAGCATTTT. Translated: CASSELSGRTSNQPQHF.

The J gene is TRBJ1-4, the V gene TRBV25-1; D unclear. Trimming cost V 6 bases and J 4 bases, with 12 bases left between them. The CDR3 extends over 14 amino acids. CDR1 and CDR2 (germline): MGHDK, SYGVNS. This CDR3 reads CASRAPAYNEKLFF. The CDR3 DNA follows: TGTGCCAGCAGGGCCCCGGCCTATAATGAAAAACTGTTTTTT.

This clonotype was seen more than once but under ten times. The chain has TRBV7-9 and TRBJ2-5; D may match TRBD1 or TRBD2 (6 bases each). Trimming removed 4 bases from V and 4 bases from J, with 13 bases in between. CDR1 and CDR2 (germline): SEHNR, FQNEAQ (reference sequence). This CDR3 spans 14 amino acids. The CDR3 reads CASSSVGGGETQYF. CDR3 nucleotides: TGTGCCAGCAGCTCGGTGGGGGGCGGAGAGACCCAGTACTTC.